This TCR beta chain was captured in a study of shared clonotypes between healthy human individuals. CDR1 is LGHNT and CDR2 is FRNRAP in the germline V gene. Losses at the gene ends were 2 bases for V and 8 bases for J; bases not matched to a gene: 4. The CDR3 has 14 residues. Generated by immunoSEQ multiplex PCR, the TCRdb table keeps only in-frame clones and is missing some. The table includes approximately 2.5 million clones, roughly 93% detected once. Regarding this clone: The target antigen is unknown.

Whole-study results and caveats: At large depth, rarefaction still showed sorted-subset sequencing to be incomplete. The diversity represented, both genetic and in exposure history, was limited by few donors.

This rearrangement joins TRBV12-5 to TRBJ2-2; 8 nucleotides align to TRBD2. This TCR came from a man between 18 and 29 years old in good health. Some clones in this sample may be carry-over from other donors' samples. Sequencing was done on a sample of naive CD4+ T cells from PBMCs. Subset here: CD45RA+ positively selected. CDR3 DNA: TGTGCTAGTGGTTTGTCGGGAGGGGATGGGGAGCTGTTTTTT. Protein sequence: CASGLSGGDGELFF.